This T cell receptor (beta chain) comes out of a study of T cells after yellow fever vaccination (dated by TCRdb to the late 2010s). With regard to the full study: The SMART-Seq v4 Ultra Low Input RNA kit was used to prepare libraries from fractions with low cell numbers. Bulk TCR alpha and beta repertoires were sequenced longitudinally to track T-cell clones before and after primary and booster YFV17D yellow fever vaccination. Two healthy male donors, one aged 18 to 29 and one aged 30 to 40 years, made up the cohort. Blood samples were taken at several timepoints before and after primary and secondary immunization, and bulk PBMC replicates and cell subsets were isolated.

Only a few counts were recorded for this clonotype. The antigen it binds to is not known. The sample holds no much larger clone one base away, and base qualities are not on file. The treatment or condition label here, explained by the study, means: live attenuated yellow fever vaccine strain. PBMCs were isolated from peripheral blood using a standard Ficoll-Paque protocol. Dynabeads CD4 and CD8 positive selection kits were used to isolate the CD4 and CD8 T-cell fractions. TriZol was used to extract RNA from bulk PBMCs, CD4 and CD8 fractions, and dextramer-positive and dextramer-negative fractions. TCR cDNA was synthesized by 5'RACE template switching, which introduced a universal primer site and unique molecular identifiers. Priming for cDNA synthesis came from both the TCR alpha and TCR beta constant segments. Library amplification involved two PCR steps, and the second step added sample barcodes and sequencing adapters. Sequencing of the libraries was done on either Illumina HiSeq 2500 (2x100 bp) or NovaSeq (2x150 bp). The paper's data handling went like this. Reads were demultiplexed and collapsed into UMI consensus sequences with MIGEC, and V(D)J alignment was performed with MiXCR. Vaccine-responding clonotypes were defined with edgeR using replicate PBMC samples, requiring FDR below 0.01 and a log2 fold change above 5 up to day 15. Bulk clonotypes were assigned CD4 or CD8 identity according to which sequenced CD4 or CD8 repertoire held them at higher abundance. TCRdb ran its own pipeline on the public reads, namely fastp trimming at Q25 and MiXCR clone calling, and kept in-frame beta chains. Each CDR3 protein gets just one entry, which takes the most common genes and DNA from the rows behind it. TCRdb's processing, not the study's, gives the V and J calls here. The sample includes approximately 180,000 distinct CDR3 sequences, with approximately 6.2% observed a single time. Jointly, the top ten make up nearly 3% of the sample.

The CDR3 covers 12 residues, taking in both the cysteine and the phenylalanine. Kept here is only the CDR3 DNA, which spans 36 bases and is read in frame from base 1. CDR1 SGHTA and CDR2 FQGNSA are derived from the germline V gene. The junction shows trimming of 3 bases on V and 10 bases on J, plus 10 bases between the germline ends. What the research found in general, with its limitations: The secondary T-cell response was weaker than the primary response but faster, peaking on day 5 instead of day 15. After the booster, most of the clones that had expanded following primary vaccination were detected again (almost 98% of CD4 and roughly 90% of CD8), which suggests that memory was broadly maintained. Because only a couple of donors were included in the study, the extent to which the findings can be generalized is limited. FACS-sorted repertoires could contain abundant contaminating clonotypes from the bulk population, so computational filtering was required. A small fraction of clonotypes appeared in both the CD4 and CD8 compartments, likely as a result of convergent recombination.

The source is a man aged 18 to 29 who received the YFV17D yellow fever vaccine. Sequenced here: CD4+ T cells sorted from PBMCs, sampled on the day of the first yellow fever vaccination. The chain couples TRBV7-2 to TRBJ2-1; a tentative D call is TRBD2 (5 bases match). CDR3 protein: CASSFVTIEQFF. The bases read TGTGCCAGCAGCTTTGTGACTATCGAGCAGTTCTTC.